This is a list of T cell receptor beta chains from one sample in a study of cytomegalovirus exposure and HLA in healthy donors. The repertoire was sequenced with immunoSEQ multiplex PCR; TCRdb's copy has only in-frame clones and lacks some. The sample lists 130,000 or so clones, 73% occurring once. The sequencing sample was made of PBMCs. The source is a woman between 40 and 50 years old in good health and CMV-seropositive. The CDR3 runs from the conserved cysteine through the conserved F or W. D genes are given only for firm matches. The size entry is marked missing in some rows and otherwise reads once, few, many or a size class.

v_gene: TRBV6-5; d_gene: .; j_gene: TRBJ1-3; abundance: .; CDR3nt: TGTGCCAGCAGTACAGGGAGCTCTGGAAACACCATATATTTT; CDR3aa: CASSTGSSGNTIYF
v_gene: TRBV18; d_gene: .; j_gene: TRBJ1-1; abundance: .; CDR3nt: TGTGCCAGCTCACCATGGGCAGGGATGAACACTGAAGCTTTCTTT; CDR3aa: CASSPWAGMNTEAFF
v_gene: TRBV19; d_gene: TRBD1; j_gene: TRBJ2-4; abundance: .; CDR3nt: TGTGCCAGTAGTATAAAGAGGAATGGACAGGCCCCTTCAATCTTC; CDR3aa: CASSIKRNGQAPSIF
v_gene: TRBV2; d_gene: TRBD2; j_gene: TRBJ2-7; abundance: .; CDR3nt: TGTGCCAGCTGGGCTAGCGGGAACTCCTACGAGCAGTACTTC; CDR3aa: CASWASGNSYEQYF
v_gene: TRBV2; d_gene: TRBD1; j_gene: TRBJ2-7; abundance: .; CDR3nt: TGTGCCAGCAGTGAGTGGACAGGGCAGCCCGAGCAGTACTTC; CDR3aa: CASSEWTGQPEQYF
v_gene: TRBV28; d_gene: TRBD1; j_gene: TRBJ1-1; abundance: .; CDR3nt: TGTGCCAGCAGTTCACCCGGGACAGGCGGCACTGAAGCTTTCTTT; CDR3aa: CASSSPGTGGTEAFF
v_gene: TRBV30; d_gene: TRBD1; j_gene: TRBJ1-2; abundance: .; CDR3nt: TGTGCCTGGAGTGTATCCGGCCACAGGGGTGGCTACACCTTC; CDR3aa: CAWSVSGHRGGYTF
v_gene: TRBV4-2; d_gene: TRBD1; j_gene: TRBJ2-7; abundance: .; CDR3nt: TGTGCCAGCAGCCAAGAGAGGGGACAGGCCTACGAGCAGTACTTC; CDR3aa: CASSQERGQAYEQYF
v_gene: TRBV5-1; d_gene: .; j_gene: TRBJ2-2; abundance: .; CDR3nt: TGCGCCAGCAGCTTGGTAGACTCCACCGGGGAGCTGTTTTTT; CDR3aa: CASSLVDSTGELFF
v_gene: TRBV5-6; d_gene: .; j_gene: TRBJ2-1; abundance: .; CDR3nt: TGTGCCAGCAGTCTGGGTTGGGGTGACAGAACCTCCTACAATGAGCAGTTCTTC; CDR3aa: CASSLGWGDRTSYNEQFF
v_gene: TRBV5-1; d_gene: .; j_gene: TRBJ1-6; abundance: .; CDR3nt: TGCGCCAGCAGCTTGGAGGGGTGGGCAGACACCCGGAGCTCCTATAATTCACCCCTCCACTTT; CDR3aa: CASSLEGWADTRSSYNSPLHF
v_gene: TRBV30; d_gene: TRBD1; j_gene: TRBJ2-3; abundance: .; CDR3nt: TGTGCCTGTACCGCAGGGGGAAAAAACACAGATACGCAGTATTTT; CDR3aa: CACTAGGKNTDTQYF
v_gene: TRBV6-5; d_gene: .; j_gene: TRBJ1-1; abundance: .; CDR3nt: TGTGCCAGCAGTTACACTCCCGGACTGATGAACACTGAAGCTTTCTTT; CDR3aa: CASSYTPGLMNTEAFF
v_gene: TRBV20-1; d_gene: .; j_gene: TRBJ2-7; abundance: .; CDR3nt: TGCAGTGCTCTAAGTGTCTACGAGCAGTACTTC; CDR3aa: CSALSVYEQYF
v_gene: TRBV11-2; d_gene: .; j_gene: TRBJ2-5; abundance: .; CDR3nt: TGTGCCAGCAGGCCACCGGGACTTTCCGTGGGGACCCAGTACTTC; CDR3aa: CASRPPGLSVGTQYF
v_gene: TRBV5-1; d_gene: .; j_gene: TRBJ2-5; abundance: .; CDR3nt: TGCGCTACCTCCCACGGGTTAGGAGAGACCCAGTACTTC; CDR3aa: CATSHGLGETQYF
v_gene: TRBV28; d_gene: .; j_gene: TRBJ2-7; abundance: .; CDR3nt: TGTGCCAGCAGGGATGGGGGCCGATCGGGGGAGCAGTACTTC; CDR3aa: CASRDGGRSGEQYF
v_gene: TRBV4-1; d_gene: TRBD2; j_gene: TRBJ2-7; abundance: few; CDR3nt: TGCGCCAGCAGTCCAAGCGGGAGTCTCCACGAGCAGTACTTC; CDR3aa: CASSPSGSLHEQYF
v_gene: TRBV28; d_gene: .; j_gene: TRBJ1-2; abundance: .; CDR3nt: TGTGCCAGCAGCACAGCTAACTATGGCTACACCTTC; CDR3aa: CASSTANYGYTF
v_gene: TRBV30; d_gene: .; j_gene: TRBJ1-2; abundance: .; CDR3nt: TGTGCCTGGAGTATGGGGGGGGACTATGGCTACACCTTC; CDR3aa: CAWSMGGDYGYTF
v_gene: TRBV5-1; d_gene: TRBD1; j_gene: TRBJ1-3; abundance: .; CDR3nt: TGCGCCAGCAGCACCTCACCCGGGACAGAGAACACCATATATTTT; CDR3aa: CASSTSPGTENTIYF
v_gene: TRBV6-1; d_gene: TRBD1; j_gene: TRBJ1-2; abundance: .; CDR3nt: TGTGCCACCTCCAGGGACAGGGGGGACTATGGCTACACCTTC; CDR3aa: CATSRDRGDYGYTF
v_gene: TRBV5-1; d_gene: .; j_gene: TRBJ1-1; abundance: .; CDR3nt: TGCGCCAGCAGTCCTTTTACTCTTCGAAACACTGAAGCTTTCTTT; CDR3aa: CASSPFTLRNTEAFF
v_gene: TRBV2; d_gene: TRBD1; j_gene: TRBJ1-6; abundance: .; CDR3nt: TGTGCCAGCAGAGCCGGGACAGGGGGATTCGTGGAACCCCTCCACTTT; CDR3aa: CASRAGTGGFVEPLHF
v_gene: TRBV11-1; d_gene: .; j_gene: TRBJ1-2; abundance: .; CDR3nt: TGTGCCAGCAGTGAAATGCGTGGCTACACCTTC; CDR3aa: CASSEMRGYTF
v_gene: TRBV28; d_gene: TRBD2; j_gene: TRBJ2-7; abundance: .; CDR3nt: TGTGCCAGCAGCTCCCCGTGGCACGGGAGGGCCTTGGTGATCTCCTACGAGCAGTACTTC; CDR3aa: CASSSPWHGRALVISYEQYF
v_gene: TRBV9; d_gene: .; j_gene: TRBJ2-2; abundance: .; CDR3nt: TGTGCCAGCAGCGTTCAGAACACCGGGGAGCTGTTTTTT; CDR3aa: CASSVQNTGELFF
v_gene: TRBV5-1; d_gene: TRBD2; j_gene: TRBJ2-7; abundance: .; CDR3nt: TGCGCCAGCAGCTTGGTCCCGGGGGGGCCCTACGAGCAGTACTTC; CDR3aa: CASSLVPGGPYEQYF
v_gene: TRBV5-4; d_gene: TRBD1; j_gene: TRBJ1-5; abundance: .; CDR3nt: TGTGCCAGCAGTCGGGACAGTCATAGCAATCAGCCCCAGCATTTT; CDR3aa: CASSRDSHSNQPQHF
v_gene: TRBV7-2; d_gene: TRBD2; j_gene: TRBJ2-2; abundance: .; CDR3nt: TGTGCCAGCAGCACAGGGACTAGCGGTTACACCGGGGAGCTGTTTTTT; CDR3aa: CASSTGTSGYTGELFF
v_gene: TRBV4-3; d_gene: .; j_gene: TRBJ1-2; abundance: .; CDR3nt: TGCGCCAGCAGCCAAGGGCACAGTAAAGTCTATGGCTACACCTTC; CDR3aa: CASSQGHSKVYGYTF